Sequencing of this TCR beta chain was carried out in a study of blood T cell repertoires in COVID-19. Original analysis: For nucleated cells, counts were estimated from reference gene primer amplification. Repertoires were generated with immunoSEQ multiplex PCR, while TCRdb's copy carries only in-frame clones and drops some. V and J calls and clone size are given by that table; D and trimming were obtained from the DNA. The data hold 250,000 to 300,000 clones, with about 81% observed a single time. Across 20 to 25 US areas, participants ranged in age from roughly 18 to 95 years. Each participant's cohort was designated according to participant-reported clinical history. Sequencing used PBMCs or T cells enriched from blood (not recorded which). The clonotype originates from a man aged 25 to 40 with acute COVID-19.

The CDR3 DNA follows: TGTGCCACCAGTGACCCGAACAGGTACTATGGCTACACCTTC. Translation: CATSDPNRYYGYTF. The gene calls are TRBV24-1 and TRBJ1-2, with TRBD1 as a possible D gene (5 bases). V was shortened by 4 bases and J by 3 bases, with 11 bases between the two germline ends. The CDR3 totals 14 residues. Germline values: CDR1 KGHDR, CDR2 SFDVKD.